This T cell receptor (beta chain) was captured by sequencing in a study of T cells in tuberculosis. Turning to the study itself: CD1B tetramers identified T cells specific for mycobacterial lipid GMM. Study observations and caveats: The stringent gate may have excluded weak CD1B-GMM tetramer binders.

This clone was detected a few times. After thawing and overnight rest, PBMC were stained with GMM-loaded CD1B tetramer, viability dye and anti-CD3 for sorting. The CD1B tetramers carried C32 glucose monomycolate purified from Rhodococcus equi. Each donor contributed 80,000 to 100,000 sorted tetramer-negative cells. The germline gives CDR1 LGHNT, CDR2 FRNRAP. V dropped 5 bases and J dropped 6 bases, with 18 bases sitting between them. The CDR3 runs 15 residues. Sequencing of TCR-alpha and TCR-beta chains was unpaired. Produced via immunoSEQ multiplex PCR; TCRdb's table is partial and in-frame only. Among tens of thousands of clones listed, 81% were seen once.

The TCR originated in an adult woman with latent tuberculosis. V and J are TRBV12-5 and TRBJ2-3, with a weak D call TRBD2 (6 bases). The sequenced sample was CD1b-GMM tetramer-negative cells sorted from PBMCs. This CDR3 reads CASGVRVRAGDTQYF. CDR3 DNA sequence: TGTGCTAGTGGTGTCAGAGTTAGGGCGGGGGATACGCAGTATTTT.